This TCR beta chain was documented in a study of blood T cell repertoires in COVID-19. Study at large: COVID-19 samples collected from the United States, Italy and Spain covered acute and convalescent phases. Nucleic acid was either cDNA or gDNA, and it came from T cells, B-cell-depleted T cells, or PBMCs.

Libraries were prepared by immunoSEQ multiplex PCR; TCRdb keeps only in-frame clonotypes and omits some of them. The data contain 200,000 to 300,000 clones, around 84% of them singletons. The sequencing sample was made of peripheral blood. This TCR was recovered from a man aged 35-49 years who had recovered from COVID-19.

The CDR3 region is CAIGKTGPYEQYF. CDR3 coding DNA: TGTGCCATCGGAAAGACAGGGCCCTACGAGCAGTACTTC. The chain links TRBV10-3 to TRBJ2-7, with 7 bases that match TRBD1. V shed 8 bases, J shed 2 bases, and the junction held 6 bases outside the gene matches. This CDR3 is 13 amino acids long. Germline assignment: CDR1 ENHRY and CDR2 SYGVKD.